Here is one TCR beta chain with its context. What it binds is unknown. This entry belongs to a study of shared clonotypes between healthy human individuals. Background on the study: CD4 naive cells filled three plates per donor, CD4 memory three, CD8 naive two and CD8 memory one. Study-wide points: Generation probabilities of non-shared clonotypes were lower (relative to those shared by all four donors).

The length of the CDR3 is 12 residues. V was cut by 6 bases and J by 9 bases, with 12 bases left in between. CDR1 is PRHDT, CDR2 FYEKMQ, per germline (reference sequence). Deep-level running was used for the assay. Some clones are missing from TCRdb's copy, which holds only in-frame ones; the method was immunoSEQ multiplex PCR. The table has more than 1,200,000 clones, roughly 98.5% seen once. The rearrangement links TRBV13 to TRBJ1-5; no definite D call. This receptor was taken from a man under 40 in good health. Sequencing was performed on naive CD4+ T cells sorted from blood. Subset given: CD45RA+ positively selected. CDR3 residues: CASSFSTGPQHF. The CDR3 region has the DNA TGTGCCAGCAGTTTCTCTACCGGGCCCCAGCATTTT.